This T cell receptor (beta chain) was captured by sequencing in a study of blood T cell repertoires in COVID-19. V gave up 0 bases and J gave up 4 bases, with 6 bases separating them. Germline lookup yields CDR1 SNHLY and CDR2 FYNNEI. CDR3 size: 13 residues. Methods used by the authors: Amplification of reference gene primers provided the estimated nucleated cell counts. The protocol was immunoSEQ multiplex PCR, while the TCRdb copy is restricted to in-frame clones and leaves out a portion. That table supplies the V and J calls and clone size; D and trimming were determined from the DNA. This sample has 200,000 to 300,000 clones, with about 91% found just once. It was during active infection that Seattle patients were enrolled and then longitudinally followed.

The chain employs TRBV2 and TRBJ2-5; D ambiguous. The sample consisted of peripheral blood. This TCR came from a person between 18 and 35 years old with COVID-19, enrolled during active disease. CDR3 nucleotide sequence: TGTGCCAGCAGTGAAGCGCTTAGAGAGACCCAGTACTTC. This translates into CASSEALRETQYF.